This TCR beta chain was sequenced in a study of T cell responses to AZD1222 COVID-19 vaccine. Study-wide results and limits: The CD4 TCRs associated with vaccination extended across spike and predominated at 160-218 and 743-854. Most donors were white British and more were female, and clonal diversity was possibly underestimated. Nearly half of spike-specific TCRs reportedly target variant regions that are unmutated in the B.1.351 and B.1.1.7 variants.

This clone was picked up a small number of times. Its target is unknown. Sequencing used immunoSEQ multiplex PCR; TCRdb keeps in-frame clones, though not all of them. The table shows approximately 120,000 clones, with less than 95% occurring only once. CDR1 and CDR2 from the germline V gene are MDHEN and SYDVKM. The V and J ends lost 5 bases and 2 bases respectively, with 10 bases between them. The CDR3 contains 13 residues. The receptor's source is an adult in good health. The chain combines TRBV28 with TRBJ2-7; D perhaps matches TRBD1 (6 bases). The sequencing here drew on peripheral blood, taken on day 0 of MenACWY control vaccination. DNA of the CDR3: TGTGCCAGCAGTAACAGGGTGCCCTACGAGCAGTACGTC. Protein sequence: CASSNRVPYEQYV.